These T cell receptor beta chains were read from a single sample in a study of cytomegalovirus exposure and HLA in healthy donors. Generated by immunoSEQ multiplex PCR, the TCRdb table keeps only in-frame clones and is missing some. Among 150,000 to 200,000 clones, over 75% were seen once, and the ten largest hold approximately 1.2%. The sequenced material came from PBMCs. The source is a man between 45 and 60 years old in good health and CMV-seropositive. CDR3s include the opening cysteine and the closing phenylalanine or tryptophan. Each record gives: D gene, clone size, J gene, V gene, CDR3 protein, CDR3 DNA. A D gene is named only where the DNA matches it firmly. Clone sizes are given selectively: once, few, many, or a class where the clone is expanded.

>-|-|TRBJ1-5|TRBV5-4
CASSAPGQPQHF
TGTGCCAGCAGCGCCCCGGGTCAGCCCCAGCATTTT
>-|once|TRBJ2-7|TRBV7-2
CASSPDGGVGEQYF
TGTGCCAGCAGCCCAGATGGTGGAGTTGGCGAGCAGTACTTC
>TRBD2|-|TRBJ2-3|TRBV9
CASSVHGTSGRDTQYF
TGTGCCAGCAGCGTACACGGGACTAGCGGGAGAGATACGCAGTATTTT
>TRBD2|-|TRBJ2-1|TRBV16
CASSQWQGGNEQFF
TGTGCCAGCAGCCAGTGGCAGGGAGGGAATGAGCAGTTCTTC
>TRBD2|-|TRBJ2-1|TRBV4-2
CASAPPGLASTSSYNEQFF
TGTGCCAGCGCACCTCCGGGACTAGCATCCACTAGCTCCTACAATGAGCAGTTCTTC
>TRBD1|-|TRBJ1-2|TRBV12-5
CASGFAGGWKGGYTF
TGTGCTAGTGGTTTCGCAGGGGGCTGGAAAGGTGGCTACACCTTC
>-|once|TRBJ1-1|TRBV25-1
CASSANTLRVGEAFF
TGTGCCAGCAGTGCGAATACTCTCAGGGTTGGTGAAGCTTTCTTT
>-|-|TRBJ1-5|TRBV7-9
CASSVGRDQPQHF
TGTGCCAGCAGCGTTGGGCGGGATCAGCCCCAGCATTTT
>TRBD1|-|TRBJ1-5|TRBV4-2
CASSQGSGTEINQPQHF
TGTGCCAGCAGCCAAGGGTCCGGGACAGAGATCAATCAGCCCCAGCATTTT
>TRBD1|once|TRBJ2-7|TRBV7-8
CASSPDRGTYEQYF
TGTGCCAGCAGCCCAGACAGGGGTACCTACGAGCAGTACTTC
>-|-|TRBJ2-5|TRBV5-4
CASMEGARGWTQYF
TGTGCCAGCATGGAGGGGGCCCGCGGGTGGACCCAGTACTTC
>-|-|TRBJ1-5|TRBV12-2
CASRLAVHRGGQGQPQHF
TGTGCAAGTCGCTTAGCCGTCCACCGGGGGGGGCAGGGCCAGCCCCAGCATTTT
>-|-|TRBJ2-3|TRBV25-1
CASREGAYLTDTQYF
TGTGCCAGCAGGGAGGGGGCCTACCTCACAGATACGCAGTATTTT
>-|-|TRBJ1-4|TRBV29-1
CSVVQDEKLFF
TGCAGCGTTGTACAGGATGAAAAACTGTTTTTT
>TRBD2|-|TRBJ2-1|TRBV6-1
CASLAGGRGNEQFF
TGTGCCAGCCTGGCGGGGGGGCGGGGCAATGAGCAGTTCTTC